A selection of T cell receptor beta chains follows, all from one sample in a study of memory CD4+ T cells and cytomegalovirus serostatus. Sequencing was performed with immunoSEQ multiplex PCR; in TCRdb, only in-frame clones are kept and a portion is missing. Of some 50,000 clones listed, around three quarters were seen once; the top ten hold roughly 1.7%. The material sequenced was memory CD4+ T cells from blood. These receptor sequences come from an adult in good health and CMV-seronegative. CDR3s include the opening cysteine and the closing phenylalanine or tryptophan. D genes are given only for firm matches. Clone sizes are given selectively: once, few, many, or a class where the clone is expanded.

TRBD1,TRBJ1-2,-,TRBV28,TGTGCCAGCACTCCCACCCCCCGGGACAGGGGTTTGTACACCTTC,CASTPTPRDRGLYTF
TRBD1,TRBJ2-3,-,TRBV12-5,TGTGCTAGTGGTTTAGGACAGGCGGGAGATACGCAGTATTTT,CASGLGQAGDTQYF
-,TRBJ2-7,-,TRBV7-3,TGTGCCAGCAGCTGGGGACCTACCTACGAGCAGTACTTC,CASSWGPTYEQYF
-,TRBJ1-6,-,TRBV15,TGTGCCACCAGCAGAGATCGACCGGGACAAGACTATAATTCACCCCTCCACTTT,CATSRDRPGQDYNSPLHF
-,TRBJ2-5,-,TRBV5-4,TGTGCCAGCTGCAAACAGGGAGTCGGAGAGACCCAGTACTTC,CASCKQGVGETQYF
TRBD1,TRBJ2-7,once,TRBV7-6,TGTGCCAGCAGCCTCGGGACAGGGATCTACGAGCAGTACTTC,CASSLGTGIYEQYF
-,TRBJ1-2,-,TRBV5-1,TGCGCCAGCAGCGCACCACAGGAGCCAGGACTTCGGACTTATGGCTACACCTTC,CASSAPQEPGLRTYGYTF
-,TRBJ2-3,-,TRBV7-9,TGTGCCAGCAGCTTATTCAACCCAGATACGCAGTATTTT,CASSLFNPDTQYF
-,TRBJ1-1,few,TRBV9,TGTGCCAGCAGCGAAAGAAGGAACACTGAAGCTTTCTTT,CASSERRNTEAFF
TRBD1,TRBJ1-5,few,TRBV27,TGTGCCAGCAGTTTAAGGGGGGTGGACAGGGTAGTGAATCAGCCCCAGCATTTT,CASSLRGVDRVVNQPQHF
-,TRBJ2-2,-,TRBV11-3,TGTGCCAGCAGCGCCACCGGGACGAGCGCGAACACCGGGGAGCTGTTTTTT,CASSATGTSANTGELFF
-,TRBJ2-5,-,TRBV5-4,TGTGCCAGCAGCTTGGGGAGCAGGTTCACCGGGGAGACCCAGTACTTC,CASSLGSRFTGETQYF
-,TRBJ2-2,-,TRBV7-2,TGTGCCAGCACCCTGCATCCCGGGGAGCTGTTTTTT,CASTLHPGELFF
TRBD1,TRBJ1-5,few,TRBV5-6,TGTGCCAGCAGCTTGCAGGGGGGGGGTCAGCCCCAGCATTTT,CASSLQGGGQPQHF
-,TRBJ1-5,-,TRBV9,TGTGCCAGCAGCGTAGAAGCAGGGATCAATCAGCCCCAGCATTTT,CASSVEAGINQPQHF
-,TRBJ2-7,-,TRBV29-1,TGCAGCGTTACAAACCCCGAGGGAGCGGTTTACGAGCAGTACTTC,CSVTNPEGAVYEQYF
-,TRBJ1-5,few,TRBV10-2,TGCGCCAGCAGCGACGGACAGATTAGCAATCAGCCCCAGCATTTT,CASSDGQISNQPQHF
-,TRBJ2-2,-,TRBV28,TGTGCCAGCGTCGACCCGAACACCGGGGAGCTGTTTTTT,CASVDPNTGELFF
-,TRBJ2-3,few,TRBV6-1,TGTGCCAGCAACTGGGGGAAGACAGATACGCAGTATTTT,CASNWGKTDTQYF
TRBD1,TRBJ1-2,-,TRBV30,TGTGCCTGGAGTAAGGGGACAGCTCTTAACTATGGCTACACCTTC,CAWSKGTALNYGYTF
TRBD1,TRBJ1-3,-,TRBV7-8,TGTGCCAGCAGCTTAGTATACAGGGGCGGATTAGGAAACACCATATATTTT,CASSLVYRGGLGNTIYF
TRBD2,TRBJ2-1,-,TRBV11-2,TGTGCCAGCAGTCGGACTAGCGGGACCGGGAATGAGCAGTTCTTC,CASSRTSGTGNEQFF
TRBD1,TRBJ1-2,-,TRBV29-1,TGCAGCGTTGGTAGGGACAGTGGGTATGGCTACACCTTC,CSVGRDSGYGYTF
TRBD1,TRBJ2-5,-,TRBV19,TGTGCCAGTAGTACCCGGACAGGGGGCCAAGAGACCCAGTACTTC,CASSTRTGGQETQYF
-,TRBJ2-7,once,TRBV7-2,TGTGCCAGCAGCCGTAGAGGAGCGACCTACGAGCAGTACTTC,CASSRRGATYEQYF
-,TRBJ2-7,-,TRBV27,TGTGCCAGCAGTCCCCGGGCCGGCTCCCTCGAGCAGTACTTC,CASSPRAGSLEQYF
-,TRBJ2-3,-,TRBV28,TGTGCCAGCACCGCCGGGGATACGCAGTATTTT,CASTAGDTQYF
TRBD1,TRBJ1-1,-,TRBV13,TGTGCCAGCAGCTTAGTCAGGGGGCTCGGTGGCACTGAAGCTTTCTTT,CASSLVRGLGGTEAFF
-,TRBJ1-6,few,TRBV2,TGTGCCAGCTCTCCATACTGGCTCTCCTATAATTCACCCCTCCACTTT,CASSPYWLSYNSPLHF
-,TRBJ1-1,-,TRBV29-1,TGCAGCGTTTGGGCTCGGGGGAACACTGAAGCTTTCTTT,CSVWARGNTEAFF
-,TRBJ1-1,few,TRBV7-2,TGTGCCAGCAGCGTTCAGCGGAACACTGAAGCTTTCTTT,CASSVQRNTEAFF
-,TRBJ2-7,-,TRBV4-3,TGCGCCAGCAGCCAACTCCACCAGCCTACATCCCCCTACGAGCAGTACTTC,CASSQLHQPTSPYEQYF
-,TRBJ2-3,-,TRBV7-9,TGTGCCAGCAGCGCACAGCGTTCTTACATCACAGATACGCAGTATTTT,CASSAQRSYITDTQYF
TRBD1,TRBJ2-3,-,TRBV11-2,TGTGCCAGCAGCTCTCTGACAGGGGTCTTACGCACAGATACGCAGTATTTT,CASSSLTGVLRTDTQYF
TRBD1,TRBJ1-1,few,TRBV5-1,TGCGCCAGCAGCTTGGGGGGACAGGAGAAATCCCACACTGAAGCTTTCTTT,CASSLGGQEKSHTEAFF
TRBD2,TRBJ2-1,-,TRBV27,TGTGCCAGCAGTCGGACTAGCGGGGCTGAGCAGTTCTTC,CASSRTSGAEQFF
TRBD2,TRBJ2-7,-,TRBV7-9,TGTGCCAGCAGTTGGACTAGCGGCTACGAGCAGTACTTC,CASSWTSGYEQYF
TRBD1,TRBJ2-7,-,TRBV14,TGTGCCAGCAGCTCTCGACAGGGGGACTCCTACGAGCAGTACTTC,CASSSRQGDSYEQYF
-,TRBJ1-2,once,TRBV7-2,TGTGCCAGCAGCTTAGTTGCCGAGATCTATGGCTACACCTTC,CASSLVAEIYGYTF
TRBD1,TRBJ1-4,-,TRBV5-8,TGTGCCAGCAGCCGATACACAGGGGATCATCGTCCAACTAATGAAAAACTGTTTTTT,CASSRYTGDHRPTNEKLFF
-,TRBJ1-2,-,TRBV25-1,TGTGCCAGCAGTGAACTCGGGGGTTCCACTATGGGCTACACCTTC,CASSELGGSTMGYTF
TRBD2,TRBJ2-3,-,TRBV6-6,TGTGCCAGCTTCTCGGTGGCGGGAGGGCGGACAGATACGCAGTATTTT,CASFSVAGGRTDTQYF
-,TRBJ1-2,-,TRBV6-5,TGTGCCAGCACCCCGGGGGCTAACTATGGCTACACCTTC,CASTPGANYGYTF